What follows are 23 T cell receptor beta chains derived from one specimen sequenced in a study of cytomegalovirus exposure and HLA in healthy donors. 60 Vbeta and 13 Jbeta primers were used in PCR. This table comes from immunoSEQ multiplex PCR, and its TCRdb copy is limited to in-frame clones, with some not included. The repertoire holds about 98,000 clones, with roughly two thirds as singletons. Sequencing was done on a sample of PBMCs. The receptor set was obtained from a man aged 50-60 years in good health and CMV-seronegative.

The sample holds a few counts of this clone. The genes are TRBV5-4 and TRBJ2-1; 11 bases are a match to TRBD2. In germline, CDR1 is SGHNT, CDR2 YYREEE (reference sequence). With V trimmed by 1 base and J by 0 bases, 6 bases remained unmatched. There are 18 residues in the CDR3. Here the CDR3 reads CASSLLLAGASSYNEQFF. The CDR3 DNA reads TGTGCCAGCAGCTTGTTACTAGCGGGGGCCAGCTCCTACAATGAGCAGTTCTTC.

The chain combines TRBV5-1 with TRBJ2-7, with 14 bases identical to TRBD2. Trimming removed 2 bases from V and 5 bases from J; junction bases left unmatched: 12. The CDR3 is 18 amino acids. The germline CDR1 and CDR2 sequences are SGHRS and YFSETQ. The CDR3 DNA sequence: TGCGCCAGCAGCTTTACCGGGACTAGCGGGAGTAATAACCACGAGCAGTACTTC. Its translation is CASSFTGTSGSNNHEQYF.

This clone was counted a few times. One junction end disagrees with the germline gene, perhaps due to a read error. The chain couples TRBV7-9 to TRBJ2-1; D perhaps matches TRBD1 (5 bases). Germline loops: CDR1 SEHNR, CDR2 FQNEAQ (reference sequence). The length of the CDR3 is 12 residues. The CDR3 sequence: CSSSFRDNEQFF. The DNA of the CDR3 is TGTTCCAGCAGCTTCAGGGACAATGAGCAGTTCTTC.

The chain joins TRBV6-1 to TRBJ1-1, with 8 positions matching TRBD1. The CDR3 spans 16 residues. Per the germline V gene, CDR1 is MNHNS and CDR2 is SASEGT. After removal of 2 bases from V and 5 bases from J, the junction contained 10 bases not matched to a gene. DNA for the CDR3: TGTGCCAGCAGTGAAACAGTCAGGGGGCGAAGGACTGAAGCTTTCTTT. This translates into CASSETVRGRRTEAFF.

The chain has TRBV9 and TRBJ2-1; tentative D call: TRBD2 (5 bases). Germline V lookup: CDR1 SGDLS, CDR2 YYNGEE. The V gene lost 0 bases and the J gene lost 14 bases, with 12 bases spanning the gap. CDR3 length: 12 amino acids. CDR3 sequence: CASSVEGGRKFF. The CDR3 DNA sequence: TGTGCCAGCAGCGTAGAAGGTGGGAGAAAGTTCTTC.

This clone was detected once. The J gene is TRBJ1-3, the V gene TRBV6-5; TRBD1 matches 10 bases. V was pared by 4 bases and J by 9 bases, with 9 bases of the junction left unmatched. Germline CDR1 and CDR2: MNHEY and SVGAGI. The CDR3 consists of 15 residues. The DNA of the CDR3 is TGTGCCAGCAGTTTTTGGGACAGGGGAGTGGGCACCATATATTTT. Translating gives CASSFWDRGVGTIYF.

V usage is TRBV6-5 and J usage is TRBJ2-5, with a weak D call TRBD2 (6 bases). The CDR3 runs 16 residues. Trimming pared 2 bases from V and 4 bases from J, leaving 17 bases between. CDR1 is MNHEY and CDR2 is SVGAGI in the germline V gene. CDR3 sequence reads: CASSYPDDGRGETQYF. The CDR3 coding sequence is TGTGCCAGCAGTTACCCGGACGATGGGCGGGGAGAGACCCAGTACTTC.

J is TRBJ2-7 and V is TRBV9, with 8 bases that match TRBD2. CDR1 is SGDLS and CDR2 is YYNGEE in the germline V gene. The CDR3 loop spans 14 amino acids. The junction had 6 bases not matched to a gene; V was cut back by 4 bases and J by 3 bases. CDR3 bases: TGTGCCAGCAGCCCGTCGACTAGCGTCTACGAGCAGTACTTC. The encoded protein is CASSPSTSVYEQYF.

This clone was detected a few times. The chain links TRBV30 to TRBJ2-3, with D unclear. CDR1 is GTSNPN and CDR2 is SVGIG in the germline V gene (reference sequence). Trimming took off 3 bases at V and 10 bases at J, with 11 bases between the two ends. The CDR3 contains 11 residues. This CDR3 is CAWRTTYAQYF. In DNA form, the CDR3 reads TGTGCCTGGAGAACTACCTATGCGCAGTATTTT.

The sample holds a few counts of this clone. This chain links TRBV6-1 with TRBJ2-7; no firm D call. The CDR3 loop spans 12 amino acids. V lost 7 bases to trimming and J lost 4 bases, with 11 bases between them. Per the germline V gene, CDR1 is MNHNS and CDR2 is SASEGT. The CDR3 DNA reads TGTGCCAGCAACGATATCCGGTACGAGCAGTACTTC. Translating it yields CASNDIRYEQYF.

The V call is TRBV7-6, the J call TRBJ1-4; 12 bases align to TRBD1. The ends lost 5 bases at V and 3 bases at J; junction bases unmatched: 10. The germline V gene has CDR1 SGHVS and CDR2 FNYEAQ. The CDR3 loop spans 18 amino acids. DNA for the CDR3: TGTGCCAGCAGCCGAGATCGGGACAGGGGGCTACCTAATGAAAAACTGTTTTTT. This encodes CASSRDRDRGLPNEKLFF.

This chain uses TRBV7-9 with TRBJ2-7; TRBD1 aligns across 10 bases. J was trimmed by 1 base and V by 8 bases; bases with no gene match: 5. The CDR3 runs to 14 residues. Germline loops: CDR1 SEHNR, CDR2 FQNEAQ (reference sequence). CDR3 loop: CASRGQGVSYEQYF. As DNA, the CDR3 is TGTGCCAGCCGAGGACAGGGGGTTTCCTACGAGCAGTACTTC.

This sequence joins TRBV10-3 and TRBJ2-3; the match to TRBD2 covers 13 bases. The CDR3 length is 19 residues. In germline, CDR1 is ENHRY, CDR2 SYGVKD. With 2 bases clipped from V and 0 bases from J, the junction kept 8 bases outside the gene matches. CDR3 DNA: TGTGCCATCAGTGAGGCGGGGACTAGCGGGGACCTTAGCACAGATACGCAGTATTTT. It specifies CAISEAGTSGDLSTDTQYF.

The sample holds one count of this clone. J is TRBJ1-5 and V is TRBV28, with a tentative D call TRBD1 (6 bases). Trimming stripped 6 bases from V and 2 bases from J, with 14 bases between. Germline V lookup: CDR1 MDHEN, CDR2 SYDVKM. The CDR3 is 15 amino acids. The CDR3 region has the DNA TGTGCCAGCAGCTCGGGACACCGCGGCAATCAGCCCCAGCATTTT. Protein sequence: CASSSGHRGNQPQHF.

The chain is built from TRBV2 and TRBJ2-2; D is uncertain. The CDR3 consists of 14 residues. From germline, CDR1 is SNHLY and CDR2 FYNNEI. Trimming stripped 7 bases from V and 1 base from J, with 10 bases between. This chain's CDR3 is CASTPTRNTGELFF. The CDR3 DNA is TGTGCCAGCACCCCGACAAGGAACACCGGGGAGCTGTTTTTT.

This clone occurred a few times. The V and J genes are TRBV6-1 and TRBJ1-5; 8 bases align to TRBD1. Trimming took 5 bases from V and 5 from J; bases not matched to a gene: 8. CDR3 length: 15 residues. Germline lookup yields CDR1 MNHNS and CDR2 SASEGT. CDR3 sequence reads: CASSSRDRYDQPQHF. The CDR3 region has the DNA TGTGCCAGCAGTTCCCGGGACAGGTACGATCAGCCCCAGCATTTT.

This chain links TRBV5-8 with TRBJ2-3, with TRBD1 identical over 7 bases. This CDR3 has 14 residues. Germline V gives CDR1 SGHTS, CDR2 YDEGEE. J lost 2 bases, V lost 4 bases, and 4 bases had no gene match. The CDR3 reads CASSTGQDTDTQYF. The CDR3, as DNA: TGTGCCAGCAGCACTGGACAGGACACAGATACGCAGTATTTT. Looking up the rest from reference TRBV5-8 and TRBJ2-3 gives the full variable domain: EAGVTQSPTHLIKTRGQQATLRCSPISGHTSVYWYQQALGLGLQFLLWYDEGEERNRGNFPPRFSGRQFPNYSSELNVNALELEDSALYLCASSTGQDTDTQYFGPGTRLTVL.

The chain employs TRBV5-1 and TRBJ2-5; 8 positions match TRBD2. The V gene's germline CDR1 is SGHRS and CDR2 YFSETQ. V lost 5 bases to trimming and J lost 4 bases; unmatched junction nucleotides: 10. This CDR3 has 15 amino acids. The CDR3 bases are TGCGCCAGCAGAGCGTCGGGAGGGCCAGGAGAGACCCAGTACTTC. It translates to CASRASGGPGETQYF.

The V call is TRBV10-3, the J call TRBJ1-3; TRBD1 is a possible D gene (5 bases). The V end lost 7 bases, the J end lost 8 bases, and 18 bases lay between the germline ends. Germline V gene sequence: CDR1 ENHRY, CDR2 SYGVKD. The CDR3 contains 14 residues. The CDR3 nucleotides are TGTGCCATCACCCGTGACATCGGAGGGGACACCATATATTTT. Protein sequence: CAITRDIGGDTIYF.

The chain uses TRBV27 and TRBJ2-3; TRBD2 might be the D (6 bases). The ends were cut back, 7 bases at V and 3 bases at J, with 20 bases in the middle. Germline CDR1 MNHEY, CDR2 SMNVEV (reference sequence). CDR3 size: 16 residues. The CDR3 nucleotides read TGTGCCAGCATGGGGACTTTCCCTACGTGGACAGATACGCAGTATTTT. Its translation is CASMGTFPTWTDTQYF.

CDR3 coding DNA: TGTGCCAGCAGTGTTTGGGCAGATGAGCAGTTCTTC. This translates into CASSVWADEQFF. The rearrangement uses TRBV6-1 and TRBJ2-1, with D hard to call. V was cut by 4 bases and J by 8 bases, with 9 bases left in between. The CDR3 sequence is 12 residues long. The germline V gene encodes CDR1 MNHNS and CDR2 SASEGT.

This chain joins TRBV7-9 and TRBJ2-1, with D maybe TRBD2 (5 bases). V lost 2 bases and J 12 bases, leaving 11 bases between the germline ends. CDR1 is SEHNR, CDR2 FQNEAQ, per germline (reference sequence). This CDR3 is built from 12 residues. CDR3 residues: CASSLREDSQFF. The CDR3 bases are TGTGCCAGCAGCTTACGGGAAGATTCGCAGTTCTTC.

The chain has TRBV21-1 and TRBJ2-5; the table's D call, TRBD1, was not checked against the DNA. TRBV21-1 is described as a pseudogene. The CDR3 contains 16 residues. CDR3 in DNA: TGTGCCAGCAGCAAAGTAGGGGACAGGGTAGGAGAGACCCAGTACTTC. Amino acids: CASSKVGDRVGETQYF.